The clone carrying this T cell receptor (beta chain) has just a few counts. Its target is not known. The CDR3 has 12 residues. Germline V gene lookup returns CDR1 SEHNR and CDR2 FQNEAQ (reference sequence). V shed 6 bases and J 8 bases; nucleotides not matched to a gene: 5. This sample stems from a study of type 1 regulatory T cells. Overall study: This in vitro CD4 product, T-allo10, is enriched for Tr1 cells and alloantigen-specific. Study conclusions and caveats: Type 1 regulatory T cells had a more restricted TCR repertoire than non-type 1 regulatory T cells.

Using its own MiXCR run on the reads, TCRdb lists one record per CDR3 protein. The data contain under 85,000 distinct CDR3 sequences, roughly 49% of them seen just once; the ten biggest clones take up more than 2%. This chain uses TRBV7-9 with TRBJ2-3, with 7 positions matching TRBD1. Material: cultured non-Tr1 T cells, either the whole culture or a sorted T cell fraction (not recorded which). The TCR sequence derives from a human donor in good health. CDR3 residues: CASRPEGATQYF. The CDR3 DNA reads TGTGCCAGCAGACCCGAGGGGGCTACGCAGTATTTT.